This TCR beta chain emerged from a study of T cell responses to AZD1222 COVID-19 vaccine (dated by TCRdb to 2020 to 2023). Regarding the research as a whole: A total of approximately 250 trial participants underwent TCR sequencing, of whom roughly 210 had received two doses of AZD1222 and about 26 had received two doses of the MenACWY control vaccine. Trial participants were enrolled into age subgroups of 18-55, 56-69 and 70-plus years, which contained around 150, 29 and 61 TCR-sequenced participants, respectively. The research as a whole found: Reportedly, almost half of the unique spike-specific TCRs recognized epitopes lying outside the regions that are mutated in the B.1.351 and B.1.1.7 variants. Conclusions about previously exposed vaccinees are limited because only six or seven AZD1222 recipients were SARS-CoV-2 seropositive at baseline. The 56-69-year group was small, and its depth increase did not reach significance, likely because of low power. Because no day 14 peak-response samples were available, the repertoires could be characterized only after the peak T cell response. Most participants were white British and females outnumbered males, and the authors suggested that clonal diversity may have been underestimated. After two AZD1222 doses, both the breadth and the depth of spike-specific TCRs were significantly higher than at day 0 and than in MenACWY recipients. Vaccine-associated CD4 TCRs spanned the whole spike protein, with dominant responses in regions 160-218 and 743-854.

The CDR3 regions of human TCRbeta chains were analyzed by immunosequencing. In the source study's methods: Repertoire TCRs were checked for matches against a reference library of SARS-CoV-2-specific TCRs that had been generated using the MIRA antigen-specificity platform. Breadth was defined as the fraction of unique TCRs that were SARS-CoV-2-associated, and depth was defined as the fraction of total T cells that were SARS-CoV-2-associated. Using the MIRA data, each spike-specific TCR was assigned both to the spike region to which the TCR was reactive and to a CD4 or CD8 class. Log10-transformed breadth and depth values were compared by one-way ANOVA with Sidak's multiple comparisons tests. Drawn from immuneACCESS, this table holds only the in-frame rearrangements with V and J called that TCRdb kept. Clones are partly lost; checked studies trace under half to an unresolved V gene and leave the rest unexplained. That table gives V, J and clone size, and the DNA gave D and trimming. The sample profile shows 100,000 to 150,000 clones; around 80% of them were found once. The ten biggest clones cover about 27% of the sample.

The time point label, read with the paper, signifies: about 28 days (+/-7) after the second vaccine dose. Because spike-specific TCR depth and breadth did not differ between the two schedules, AZD1222 recipients who got a second dose at roughly 4 weeks were pooled with those who got a second dose at roughly 12 weeks. The vaccinee samples were drawn from two UK trials, COV001 and COV002, one of which was a single-blind randomized controlled phase 2/3 trial testing AZD1222 (ChAdOx1 nCoV-19) in healthy adults. Trial participant PBMC samples were collected at day 0 and day 28 after the second dose for TCRbeta chain sequencing. Notes on this clone: Its antigen is still unknown. Base qualities were left out, and no much larger clone turns up one base away.

The CDR3 spans 16 residues, from the cysteine through the phenylalanine. Solely the CDR3 DNA is kept, with 48 bases framed from the first base. The germline V gene supplies CDR1 SGDLS and CDR2 YYNGEE. V is trimmed back by 4 bases and J by 5 bases, and the junction contains 12 bases that no gene match accounts for. This sample comprised peripheral blood, obtained 28 days after the second AZD1222 dose. Recombination joined TRBV9 with TRBJ2-5, and TRBD1 matches 9 of the central bases. The sequence came from an adult who received the AZD1222 COVID-19 vaccine. The CDR3 here reads CASSPGEETGGETQYF. The DNA sequence is as follows: TGTGCCAGCAGCCCAGGGGAGGAGACAGGGGGGGAGACCCAGTACTTC.